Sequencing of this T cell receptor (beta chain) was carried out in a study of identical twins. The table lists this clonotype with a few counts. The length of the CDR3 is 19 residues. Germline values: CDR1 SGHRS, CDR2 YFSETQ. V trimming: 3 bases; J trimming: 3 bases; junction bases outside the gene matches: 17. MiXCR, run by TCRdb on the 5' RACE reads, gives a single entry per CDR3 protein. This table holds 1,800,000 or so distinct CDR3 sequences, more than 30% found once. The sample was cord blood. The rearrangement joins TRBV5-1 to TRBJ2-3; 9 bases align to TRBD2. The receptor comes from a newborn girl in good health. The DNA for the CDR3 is TGCGCCAGCAGCTCCCGATCTGTGTATAGCGGGAGTGCAACAGATACGCAGTATTTT. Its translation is CASSSRSVYSGSATDTQYF. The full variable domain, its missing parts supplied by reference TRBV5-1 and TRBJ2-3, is KAGVTQTPRYLIKTRGQQVTLSCSPISGHRSVSWYQQTPGQGLQFLFEYFSETQRNKGNFPGRFSGRQFSNSRSEMNVSTLELGDSALYLCASSSRSVYSGSATDTQYFGPGTRLTVL.